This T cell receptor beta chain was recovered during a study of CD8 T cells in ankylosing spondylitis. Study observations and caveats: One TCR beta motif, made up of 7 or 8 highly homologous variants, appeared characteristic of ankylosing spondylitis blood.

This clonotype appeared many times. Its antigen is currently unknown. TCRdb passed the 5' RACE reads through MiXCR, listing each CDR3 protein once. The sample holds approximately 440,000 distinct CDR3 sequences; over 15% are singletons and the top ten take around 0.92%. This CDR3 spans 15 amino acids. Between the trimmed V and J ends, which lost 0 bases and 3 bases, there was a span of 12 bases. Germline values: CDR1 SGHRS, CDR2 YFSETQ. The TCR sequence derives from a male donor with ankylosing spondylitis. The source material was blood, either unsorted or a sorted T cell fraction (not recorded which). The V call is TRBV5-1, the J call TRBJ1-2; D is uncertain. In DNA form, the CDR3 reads TGCGCCAGCAGCTTGGGATCAGGTCGGGACTATGGCTACACCTTC. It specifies CASSLGSGRDYGYTF.